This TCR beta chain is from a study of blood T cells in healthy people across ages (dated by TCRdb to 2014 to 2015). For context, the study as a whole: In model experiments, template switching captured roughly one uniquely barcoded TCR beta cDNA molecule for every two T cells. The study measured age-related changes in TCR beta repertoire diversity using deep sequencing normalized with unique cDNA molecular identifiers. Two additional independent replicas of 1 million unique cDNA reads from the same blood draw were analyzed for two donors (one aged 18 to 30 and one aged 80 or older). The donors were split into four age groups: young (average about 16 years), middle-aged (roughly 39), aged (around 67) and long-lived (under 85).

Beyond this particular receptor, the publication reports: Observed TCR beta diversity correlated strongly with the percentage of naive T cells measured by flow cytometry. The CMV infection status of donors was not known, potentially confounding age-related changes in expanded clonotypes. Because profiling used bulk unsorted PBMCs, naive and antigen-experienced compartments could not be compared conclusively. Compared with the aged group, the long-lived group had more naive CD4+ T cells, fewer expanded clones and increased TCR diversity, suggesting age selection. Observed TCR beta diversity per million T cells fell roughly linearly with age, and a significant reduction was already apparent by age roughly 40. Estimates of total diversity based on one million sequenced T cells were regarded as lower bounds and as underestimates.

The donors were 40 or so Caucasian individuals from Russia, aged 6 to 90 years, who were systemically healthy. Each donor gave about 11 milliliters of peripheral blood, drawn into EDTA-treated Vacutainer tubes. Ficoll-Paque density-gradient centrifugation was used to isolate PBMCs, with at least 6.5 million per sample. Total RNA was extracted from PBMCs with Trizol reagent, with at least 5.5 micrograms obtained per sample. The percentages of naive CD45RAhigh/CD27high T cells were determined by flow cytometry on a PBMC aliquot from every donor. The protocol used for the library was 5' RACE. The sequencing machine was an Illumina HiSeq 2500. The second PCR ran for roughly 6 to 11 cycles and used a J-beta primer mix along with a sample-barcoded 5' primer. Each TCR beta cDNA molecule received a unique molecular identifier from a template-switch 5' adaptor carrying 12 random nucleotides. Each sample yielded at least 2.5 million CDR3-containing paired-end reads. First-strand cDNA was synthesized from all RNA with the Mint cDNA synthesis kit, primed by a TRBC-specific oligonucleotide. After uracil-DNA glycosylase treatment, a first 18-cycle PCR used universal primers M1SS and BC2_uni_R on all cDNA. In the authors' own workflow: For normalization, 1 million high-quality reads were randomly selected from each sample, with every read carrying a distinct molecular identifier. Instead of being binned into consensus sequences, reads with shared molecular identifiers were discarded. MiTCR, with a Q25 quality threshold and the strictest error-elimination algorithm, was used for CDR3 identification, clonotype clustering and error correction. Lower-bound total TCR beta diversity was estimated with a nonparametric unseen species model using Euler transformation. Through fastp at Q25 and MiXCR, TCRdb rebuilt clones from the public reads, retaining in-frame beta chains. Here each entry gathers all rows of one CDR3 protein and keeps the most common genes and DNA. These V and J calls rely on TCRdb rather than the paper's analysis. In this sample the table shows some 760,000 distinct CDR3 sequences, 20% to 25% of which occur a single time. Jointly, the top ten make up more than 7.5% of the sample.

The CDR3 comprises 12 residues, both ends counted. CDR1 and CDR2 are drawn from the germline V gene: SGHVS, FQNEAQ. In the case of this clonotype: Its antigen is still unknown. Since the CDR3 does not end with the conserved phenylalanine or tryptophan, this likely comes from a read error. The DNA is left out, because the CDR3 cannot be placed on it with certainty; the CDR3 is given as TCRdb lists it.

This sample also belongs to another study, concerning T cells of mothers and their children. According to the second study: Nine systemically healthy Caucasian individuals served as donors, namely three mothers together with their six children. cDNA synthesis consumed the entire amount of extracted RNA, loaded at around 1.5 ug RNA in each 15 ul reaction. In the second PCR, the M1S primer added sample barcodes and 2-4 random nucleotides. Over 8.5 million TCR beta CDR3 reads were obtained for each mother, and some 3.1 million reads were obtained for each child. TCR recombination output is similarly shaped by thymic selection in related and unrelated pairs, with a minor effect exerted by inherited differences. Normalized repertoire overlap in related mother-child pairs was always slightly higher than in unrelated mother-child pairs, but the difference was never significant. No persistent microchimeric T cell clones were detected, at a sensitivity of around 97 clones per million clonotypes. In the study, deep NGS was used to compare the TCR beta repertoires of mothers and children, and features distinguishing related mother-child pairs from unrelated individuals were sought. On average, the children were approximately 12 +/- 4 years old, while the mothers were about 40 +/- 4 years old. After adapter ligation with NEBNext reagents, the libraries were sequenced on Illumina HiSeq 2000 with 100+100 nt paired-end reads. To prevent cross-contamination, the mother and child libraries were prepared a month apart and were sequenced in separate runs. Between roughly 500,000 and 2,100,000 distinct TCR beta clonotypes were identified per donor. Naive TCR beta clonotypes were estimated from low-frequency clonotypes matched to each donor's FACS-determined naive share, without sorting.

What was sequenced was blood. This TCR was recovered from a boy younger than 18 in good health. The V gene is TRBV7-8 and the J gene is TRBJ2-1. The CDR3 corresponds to CASSWELEGWFL.